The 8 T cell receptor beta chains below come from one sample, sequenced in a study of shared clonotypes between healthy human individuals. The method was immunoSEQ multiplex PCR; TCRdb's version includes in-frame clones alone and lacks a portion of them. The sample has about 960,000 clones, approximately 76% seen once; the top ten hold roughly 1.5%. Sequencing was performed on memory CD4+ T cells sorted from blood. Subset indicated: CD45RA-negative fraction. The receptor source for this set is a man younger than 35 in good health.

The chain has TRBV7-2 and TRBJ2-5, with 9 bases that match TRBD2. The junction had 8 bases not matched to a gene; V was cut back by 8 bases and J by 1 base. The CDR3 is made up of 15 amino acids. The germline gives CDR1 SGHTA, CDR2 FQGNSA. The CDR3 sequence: CASSSSGTLQETQYF. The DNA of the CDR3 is TGTGCCAGCTCGTCTAGCGGGACCCTCCAAGAGACCCAGTACTTC. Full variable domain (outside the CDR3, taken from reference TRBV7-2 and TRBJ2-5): GAGVSQSPSNKVTEKGKDVELRCDPISGHTALYWYRQSLGQGLEFLIYFQGNSAPDKSGLPSDRFSAERTGGSVSTLTIQRTQQEDSAVYLCASSSSGTLQETQYFGPGTRLLVL.

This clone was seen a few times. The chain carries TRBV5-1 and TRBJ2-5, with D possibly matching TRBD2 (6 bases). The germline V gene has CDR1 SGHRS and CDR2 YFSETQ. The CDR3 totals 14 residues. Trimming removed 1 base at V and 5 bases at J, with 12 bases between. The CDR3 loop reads CASSLRGGAETQYF. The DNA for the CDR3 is TGCGCCAGCAGCTTGAGGGGCGGGGCGGAGACCCAGTACTTC.

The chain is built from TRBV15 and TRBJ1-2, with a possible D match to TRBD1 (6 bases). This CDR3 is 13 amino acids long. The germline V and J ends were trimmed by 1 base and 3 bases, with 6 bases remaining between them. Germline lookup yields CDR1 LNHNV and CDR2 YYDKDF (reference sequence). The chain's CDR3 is CATSRGTDYGYTF. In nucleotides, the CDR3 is TGTGCCACCAGCAGAGGGACAGACTATGGCTACACCTTC.

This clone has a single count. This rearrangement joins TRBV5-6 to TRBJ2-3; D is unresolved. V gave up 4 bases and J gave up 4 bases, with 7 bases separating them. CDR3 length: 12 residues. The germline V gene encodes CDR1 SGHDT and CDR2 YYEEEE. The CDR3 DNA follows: TGTGCCAGCAGCCAAGCCCCAGATACGCAGTATTTT. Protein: CASSQAPDTQYF.

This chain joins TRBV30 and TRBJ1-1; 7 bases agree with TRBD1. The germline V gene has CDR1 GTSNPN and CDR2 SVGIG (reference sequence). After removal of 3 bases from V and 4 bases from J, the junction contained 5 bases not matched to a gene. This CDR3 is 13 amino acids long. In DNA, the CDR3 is TGTGCCTGGAGATCAGGGGGTGGCACTGAAGCTTTCTTT. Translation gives CAWRSGGGTEAFF.

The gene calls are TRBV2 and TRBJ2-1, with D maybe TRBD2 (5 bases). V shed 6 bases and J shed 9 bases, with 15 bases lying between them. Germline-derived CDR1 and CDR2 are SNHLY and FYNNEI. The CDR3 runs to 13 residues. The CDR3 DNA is TGTGCCAGCAGGAGTGACAAGAGCGGTGAGCAGTTCTTC. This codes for CASRSDKSGEQFF.

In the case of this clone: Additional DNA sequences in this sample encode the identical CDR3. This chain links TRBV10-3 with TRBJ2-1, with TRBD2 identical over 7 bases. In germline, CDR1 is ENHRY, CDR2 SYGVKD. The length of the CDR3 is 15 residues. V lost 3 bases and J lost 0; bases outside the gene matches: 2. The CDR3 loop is CAISEAGSSYNEQFF. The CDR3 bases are TGTGCCATCAGTGAAGCGGGGAGCTCCTACAATGAGCAGTTCTTC.

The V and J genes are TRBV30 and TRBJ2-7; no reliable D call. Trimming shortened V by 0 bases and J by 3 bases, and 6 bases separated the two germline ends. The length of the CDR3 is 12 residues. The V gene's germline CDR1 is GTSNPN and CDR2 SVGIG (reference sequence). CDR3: CAWSVTSYEQYF. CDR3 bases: TGTGCCTGGAGTGTCACGAGCTACGAGCAGTACTTC.